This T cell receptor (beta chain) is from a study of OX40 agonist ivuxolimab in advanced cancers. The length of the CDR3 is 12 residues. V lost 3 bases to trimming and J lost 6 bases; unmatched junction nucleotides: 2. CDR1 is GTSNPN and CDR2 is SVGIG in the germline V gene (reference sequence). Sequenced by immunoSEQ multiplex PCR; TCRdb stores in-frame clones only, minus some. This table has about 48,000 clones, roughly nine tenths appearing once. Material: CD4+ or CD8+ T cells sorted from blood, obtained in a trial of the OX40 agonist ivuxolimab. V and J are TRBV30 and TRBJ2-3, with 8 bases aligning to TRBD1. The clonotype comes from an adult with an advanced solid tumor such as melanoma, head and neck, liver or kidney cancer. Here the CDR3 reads CAWRDRADTQYF. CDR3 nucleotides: TGTGCCTGGAGGGACAGGGCGGATACGCAGTATTTT.